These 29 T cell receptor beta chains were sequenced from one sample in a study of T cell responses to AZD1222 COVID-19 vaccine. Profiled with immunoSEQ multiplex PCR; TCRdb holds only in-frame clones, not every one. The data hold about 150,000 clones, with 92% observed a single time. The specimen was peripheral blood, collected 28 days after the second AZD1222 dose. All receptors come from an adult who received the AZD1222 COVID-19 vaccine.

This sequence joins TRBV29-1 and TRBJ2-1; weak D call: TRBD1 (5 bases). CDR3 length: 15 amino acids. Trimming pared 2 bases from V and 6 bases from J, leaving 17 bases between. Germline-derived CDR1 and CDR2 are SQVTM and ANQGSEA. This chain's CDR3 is CSVETAWTQINEQFF. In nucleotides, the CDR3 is TGCAGCGTTGAAACCGCCTGGACACAAATCAATGAGCAGTTCTTC.

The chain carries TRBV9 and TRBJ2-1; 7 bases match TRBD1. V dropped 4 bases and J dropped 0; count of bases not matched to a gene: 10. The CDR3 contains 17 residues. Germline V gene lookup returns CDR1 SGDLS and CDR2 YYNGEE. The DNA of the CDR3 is TGTGCCAGCAGCCGAACCCCGACAGGGAGCTCCTACAATGAGCAGTTCTTC. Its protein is CASSRTPTGSSYNEQFF.

Here the CDR3 DNA reads TGTGCCACCAGTGACCTTTTCGAAAACACCGGGGAGCTGTTTTTT. Its translation is CATSDLFENTGELFF. This rearrangement joins TRBV24-1 to TRBJ2-2; no reliable D call. Trimming took 4 bases from V and 2 from J, leaving 10 bases between them. The V gene's germline CDR1 is KGHDR and CDR2 SFDVKD. CDR3 length equals 15 residues.

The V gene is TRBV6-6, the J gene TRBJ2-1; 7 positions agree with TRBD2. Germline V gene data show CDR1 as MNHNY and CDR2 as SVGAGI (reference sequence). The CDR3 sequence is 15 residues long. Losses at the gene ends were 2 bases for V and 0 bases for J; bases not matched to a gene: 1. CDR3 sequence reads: CASSYGGGSYNEQFF. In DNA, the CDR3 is TGTGCCAGCAGTTACGGGGGGGGCTCCTACAATGAGCAGTTCTTC.

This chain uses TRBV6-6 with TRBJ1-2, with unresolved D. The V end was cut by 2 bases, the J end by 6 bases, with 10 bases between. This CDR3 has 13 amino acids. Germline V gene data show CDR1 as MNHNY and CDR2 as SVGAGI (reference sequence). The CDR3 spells CASSYKKTDGYTF. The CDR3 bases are TGTGCCAGCAGTTACAAGAAAACGGATGGCTACACCTTC.

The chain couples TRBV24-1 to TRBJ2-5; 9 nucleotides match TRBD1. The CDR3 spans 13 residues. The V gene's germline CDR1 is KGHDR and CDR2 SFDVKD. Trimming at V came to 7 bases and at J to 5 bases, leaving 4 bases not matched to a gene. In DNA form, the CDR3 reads TGTGCCACCAGACAGGGGGCGGGCGAGACCCAGTACTTC. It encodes CATRQGAGETQYF.

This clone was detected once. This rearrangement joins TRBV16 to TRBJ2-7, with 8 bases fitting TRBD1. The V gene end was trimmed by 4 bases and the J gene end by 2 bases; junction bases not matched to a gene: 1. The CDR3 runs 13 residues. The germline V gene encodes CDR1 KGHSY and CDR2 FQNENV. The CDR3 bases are TGTGCCAGCAGCCGGGACAGGACCTACGAGCAGTACTTC. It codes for CASSRDRTYEQYF.

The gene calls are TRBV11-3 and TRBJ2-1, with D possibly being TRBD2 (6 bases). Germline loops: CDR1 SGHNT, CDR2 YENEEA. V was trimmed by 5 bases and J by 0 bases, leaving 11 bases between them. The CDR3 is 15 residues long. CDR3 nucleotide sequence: TGTGCCAGCAGCCCCCGAGCGGGCTCCTACAATGAGCAGTTCTTC. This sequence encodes CASSPRAGSYNEQFF.

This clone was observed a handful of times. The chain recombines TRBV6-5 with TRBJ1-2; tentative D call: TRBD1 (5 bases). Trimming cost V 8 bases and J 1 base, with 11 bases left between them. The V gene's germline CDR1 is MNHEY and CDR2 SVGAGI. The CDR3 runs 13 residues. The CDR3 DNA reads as TGTGCCAGCCGCCCGACAGATAACTATGGCTACACCTTC. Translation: CASRPTDNYGYTF.

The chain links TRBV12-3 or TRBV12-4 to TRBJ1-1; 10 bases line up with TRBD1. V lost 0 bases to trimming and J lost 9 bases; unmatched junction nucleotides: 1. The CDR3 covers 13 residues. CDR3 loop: CASSLAGQGKAFF. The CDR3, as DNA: TGTGCCAGCAGTTTAGCGGGACAGGGGAAAGCTTTCTTT.

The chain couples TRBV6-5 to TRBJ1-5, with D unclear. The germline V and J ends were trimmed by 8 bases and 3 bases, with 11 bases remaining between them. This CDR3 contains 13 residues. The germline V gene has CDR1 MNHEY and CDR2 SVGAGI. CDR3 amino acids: CASERENNQPQHF. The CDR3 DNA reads TGTGCCAGCGAACGGGAAAACAATCAGCCCCAGCATTTT.

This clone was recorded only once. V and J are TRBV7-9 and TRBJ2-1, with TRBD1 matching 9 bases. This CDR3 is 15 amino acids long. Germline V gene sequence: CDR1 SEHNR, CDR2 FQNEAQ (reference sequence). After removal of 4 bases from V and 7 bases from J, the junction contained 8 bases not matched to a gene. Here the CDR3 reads CASSSPGQGRNEQFF. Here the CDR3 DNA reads TGTGCCAGCAGCTCCCCGGGACAGGGACGAAATGAGCAGTTCTTC. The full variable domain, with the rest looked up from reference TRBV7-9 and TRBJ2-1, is DTGVSQNPRHKITKRGQNVTFRCDPISEHNRLYWYRQTLGQGPEFLTYFQNEAQLEKSRLLSDRFSAERPKGSFSTLEIQRTEQGDSAMYLCASSSPGQGRNEQFFGPGTRLTVL.

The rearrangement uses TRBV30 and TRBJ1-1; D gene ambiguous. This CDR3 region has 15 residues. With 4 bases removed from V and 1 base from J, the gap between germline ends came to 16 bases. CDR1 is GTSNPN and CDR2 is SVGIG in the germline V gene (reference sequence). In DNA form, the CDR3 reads TGTGCCTGGAAAACCAAGAGGGCCGGGAACACTGAAGCTTTCTTT. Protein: CAWKTKRAGNTEAFF.

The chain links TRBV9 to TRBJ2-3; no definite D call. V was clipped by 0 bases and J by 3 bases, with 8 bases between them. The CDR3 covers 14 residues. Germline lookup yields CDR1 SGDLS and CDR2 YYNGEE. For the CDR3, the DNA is TGTGCCAGCAGCGTAGCATCCGTAACAGATACGCAGTATTTT. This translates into CASSVASVTDTQYF.

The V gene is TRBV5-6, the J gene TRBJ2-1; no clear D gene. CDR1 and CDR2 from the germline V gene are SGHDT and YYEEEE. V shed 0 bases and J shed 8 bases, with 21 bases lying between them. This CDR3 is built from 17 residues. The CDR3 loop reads CASSLGVSAASPHEQFF. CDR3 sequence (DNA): TGTGCCAGCAGCTTGGGGGTTTCGGCGGCCAGTCCCCATGAGCAGTTCTTC. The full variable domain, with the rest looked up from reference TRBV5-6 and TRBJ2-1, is DAGVTQSPTHLIKTRGQQVTLRCSPKSGHDTVSWYQQALGQGPQFIFQYYEEEERQRGNFPDRFSGHQFPNYSSELNVNALLLGDSALYLCASSLGVSAASPHEQFFGPGTRLTVL.

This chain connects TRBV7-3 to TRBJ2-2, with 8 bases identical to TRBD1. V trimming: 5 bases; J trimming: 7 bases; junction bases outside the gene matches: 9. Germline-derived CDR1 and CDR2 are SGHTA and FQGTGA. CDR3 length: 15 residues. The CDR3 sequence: CASSEQPGGGGELFF. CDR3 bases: TGTGCCAGCAGCGAACAACCAGGGGGCGGCGGGGAGCTGTTTTTT.

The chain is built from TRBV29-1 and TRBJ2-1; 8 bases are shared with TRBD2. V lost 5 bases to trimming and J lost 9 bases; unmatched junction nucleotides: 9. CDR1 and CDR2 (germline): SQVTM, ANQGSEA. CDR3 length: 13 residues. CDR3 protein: CSVNWAGGGEQFF. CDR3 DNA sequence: TGCAGCGTTAATTGGGCGGGAGGAGGTGAGCAGTTCTTC.

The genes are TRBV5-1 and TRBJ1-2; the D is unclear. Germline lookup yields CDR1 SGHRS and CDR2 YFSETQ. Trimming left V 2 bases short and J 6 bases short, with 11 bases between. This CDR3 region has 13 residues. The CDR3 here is CASSLGRQDGYTF. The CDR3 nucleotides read TGCGCCAGCAGCTTAGGGCGGCAGGATGGCTACACCTTC.

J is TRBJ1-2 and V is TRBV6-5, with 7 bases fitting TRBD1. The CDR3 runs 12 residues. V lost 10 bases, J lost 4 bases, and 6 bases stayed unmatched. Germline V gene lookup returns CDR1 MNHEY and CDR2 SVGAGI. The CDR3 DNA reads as TGTGCCACCCTAGGGGACAGCTATGGCTACACCTTC. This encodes CATLGDSYGYTF.

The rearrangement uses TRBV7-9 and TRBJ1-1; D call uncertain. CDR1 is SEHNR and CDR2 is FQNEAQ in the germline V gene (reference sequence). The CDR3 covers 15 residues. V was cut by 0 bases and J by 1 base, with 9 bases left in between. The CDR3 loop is CASSLAQTRNTEAFF. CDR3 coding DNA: TGTGCCAGCAGCTTAGCACAGACACGGAACACTGAAGCTTTCTTT.

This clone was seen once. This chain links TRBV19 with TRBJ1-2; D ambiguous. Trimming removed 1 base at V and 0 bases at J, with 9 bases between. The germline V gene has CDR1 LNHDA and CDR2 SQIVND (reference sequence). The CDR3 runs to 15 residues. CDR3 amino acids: CASSIAVVANYGYTF. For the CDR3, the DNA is TGTGCCAGTAGTATAGCAGTAGTAGCTAACTATGGCTACACCTTC.

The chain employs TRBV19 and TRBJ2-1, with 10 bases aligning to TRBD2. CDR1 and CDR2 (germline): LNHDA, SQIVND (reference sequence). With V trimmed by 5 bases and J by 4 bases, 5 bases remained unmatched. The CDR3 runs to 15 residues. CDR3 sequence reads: CASSGRTSGYNEQFF. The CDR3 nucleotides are TGTGCCAGTAGTGGACGGACTAGCGGTTACAATGAGCAGTTCTTC.

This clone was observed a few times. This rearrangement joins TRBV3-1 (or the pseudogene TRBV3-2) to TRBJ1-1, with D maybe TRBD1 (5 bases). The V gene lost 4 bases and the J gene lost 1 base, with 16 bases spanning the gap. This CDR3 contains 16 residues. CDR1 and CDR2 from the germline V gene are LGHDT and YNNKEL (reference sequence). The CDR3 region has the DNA TGTGCCAGCAGCCTGTCGAGAGGGGCGCCGAACACTGAAGCTTTCTTT. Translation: CASSLSRGAPNTEAFF.

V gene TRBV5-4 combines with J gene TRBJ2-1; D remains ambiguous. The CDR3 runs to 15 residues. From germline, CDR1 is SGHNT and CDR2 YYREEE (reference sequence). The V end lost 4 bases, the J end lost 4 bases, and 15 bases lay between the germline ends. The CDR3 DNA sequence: TGTGCCAGCAGCGGGCCTGGCGGAAATTACAATGAGCAGTTCTTC. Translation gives CASSGPGGNYNEQFF.

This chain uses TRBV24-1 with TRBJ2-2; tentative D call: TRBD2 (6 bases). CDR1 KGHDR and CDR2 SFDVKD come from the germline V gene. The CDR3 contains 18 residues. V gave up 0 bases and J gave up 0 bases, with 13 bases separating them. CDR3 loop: CATSDLSGRHTNTGELFF. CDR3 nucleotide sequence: TGTGCCACCAGTGATTTGAGCGGGCGTCACACGAACACCGGGGAGCTGTTTTTT.

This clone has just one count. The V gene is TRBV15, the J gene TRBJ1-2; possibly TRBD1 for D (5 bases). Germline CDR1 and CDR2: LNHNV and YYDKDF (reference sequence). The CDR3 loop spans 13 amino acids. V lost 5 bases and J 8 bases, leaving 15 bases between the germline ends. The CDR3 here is CATSLSRRDGYTF. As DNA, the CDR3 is TGTGCCACCAGCCTGTCTAGGAGGGACGGCTACACCTTC. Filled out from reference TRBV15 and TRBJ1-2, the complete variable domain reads DAMVIQNPRYQVTQFGKPVTLSCSQTLNHNVMYWYQQKSSQAPKLLFHYYDKDFNNEADTPDNFQSRRPNTSFCFLDIRSPGLGDTAMYLCATSLSRRDGYTFGSGTRLTVV.

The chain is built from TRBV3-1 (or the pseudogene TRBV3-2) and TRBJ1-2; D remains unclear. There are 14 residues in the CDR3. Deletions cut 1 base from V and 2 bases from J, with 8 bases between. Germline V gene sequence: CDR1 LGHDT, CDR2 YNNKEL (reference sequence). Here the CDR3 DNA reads TGTGCCAGCAGCCAAGGGCAGGAGAACTATGGCTACACCTTC. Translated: CASSQGQENYGYTF.

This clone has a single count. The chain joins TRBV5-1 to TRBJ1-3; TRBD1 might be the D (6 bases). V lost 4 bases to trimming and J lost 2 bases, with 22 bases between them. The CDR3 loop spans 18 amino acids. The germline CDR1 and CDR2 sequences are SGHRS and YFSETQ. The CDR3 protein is CASSPGNYREITGNTIYF. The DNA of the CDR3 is TGCGCCAGCAGCCCCGGAAATTACAGGGAAATCACTGGAAACACCATATATTTT.

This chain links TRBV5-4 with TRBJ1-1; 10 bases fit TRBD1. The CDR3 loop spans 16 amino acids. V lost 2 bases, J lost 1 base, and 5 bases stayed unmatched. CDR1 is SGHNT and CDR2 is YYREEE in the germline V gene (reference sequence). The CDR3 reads CASSLGQGVSNTEAFF. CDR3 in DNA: TGTGCCAGCAGCTTAGGACAGGGGGTGTCGAACACTGAAGCTTTCTTT.